This is a list of T cell receptor beta chains from one sample in a study of T-cell memory formation after mild COVID-19. TCRdb re-called the 5' RACE reads with MiXCR, one entry per CDR3 protein. The repertoire holds about 470,000 distinct CDR3 sequences, with more than 20% as singletons. The specimen was PBMCs or a T cell subset sorted from them (not recorded which). Receptors originate from an adult woman who had mild COVID-19 (a few samples of this study predate the infection). Cell type and time point are not known. CDR3s include the opening cysteine and the closing phenylalanine or tryptophan. Each record gives: CDR3 protein, CDR3 DNA, V gene, clone size, D gene, J gene. D genes are given only for firm matches. The size of a clone is reported for some rows only, either as once, few or many, or as a class for expanded clones.

CASSVRDEQYF TGTGCCAGCAGTGTTCGGGACGAGCAGTACTTC TRBV2 few NA TRBJ2-7
CASIVDRVGTEAFF TGTGCCAGCATTGTGGACAGGGTGGGCACTGAAGCTTTCTTT TRBV12-3/TRBV12-4 few TRBD1 TRBJ1-1
CASSPGTSGGTLHEQYF TGTGCCAGCAGTCCAGGGACTAGCGGGGGGACCCTCCACGAGCAGTACTTC TRBV12-3/TRBV12-4 few TRBD2 TRBJ2-7
CASRRSGTYNEQFF TGTGCCAGCAGGAGAAGCGGTACCTACAATGAGCAGTTCTTC TRBV12-3/TRBV12-4 few NA TRBJ2-1
CASSLGGTSYEQFF TGTGCCAGCAGTTTAGGGGGGACTAGCTATGAGCAGTTCTTC TRBV12-3/TRBV12-4 few TRBD2 TRBJ2-1
CAISESTRTEAFF TGTGCCATCAGTGAGTCGACGAGGACTGAAGCTTTCTTT TRBV10-3 few NA TRBJ1-1
CASAGLAGVPPSYNEQFF TGTGCCAGCGCAGGACTAGCGGGGGTCCCTCCCTCCTACAATGAGCAGTTCTTC TRBV6-1 NA TRBD2 TRBJ2-1
CASSSLQGRTTEAFF TGTGCCAGCAGCTCCCTGCAGGGCCGGACCACTGAAGCTTTCTTT TRBV11-2 few NA TRBJ1-1
CSVHGGHTEAFF TGCAGCGTCCACGGGGGGCACACTGAAGCTTTCTTT TRBV29-1 NA NA TRBJ1-1
CASSQWGTGNFEAFF TGCGCCAGCAGCCAGTGGGGGACAGGGAATTTTGAAGCTTTCTTT TRBV4-1 NA TRBD1 TRBJ1-1
CASSPGAGEQETQYF TGTGCCAGCAGCCCTGGGGCAGGAGAACAAGAGACCCAGTACTTC TRBV9 NA NA TRBJ2-5
CSGATGETLREQYF TGCAGTGGGGCAACGGGGGAAACCCTCCGGGAGCAGTACTTC TRBV20-1 NA NA TRBJ2-7
CASSLGLTAFTNYGYTF TGTGCCAGCAGCTTGGGGCTTACGGCCTTCACTAACTATGGCTACACCTTC TRBV5-6 NA NA TRBJ1-2
CASSFGTSGRYNEQFF TGTGCCAGCAGTTTTGGGACTAGCGGGAGATACAATGAGCAGTTCTTC TRBV28 few TRBD2 TRBJ2-1
CSVADPRLGKLFF TGCAGCGTTGCGGACCCGAGGTTGGGAAAACTGTTTTTT TRBV29-1 NA NA TRBJ1-4
CASSPLPGLAIYNEQFF TGTGCCAGCTCACCGCTACCGGGACTAGCGATTTACAATGAGCAGTTCTTC TRBV18 NA TRBD2 TRBJ2-1
CASSETGGPNTEAFF TGTGCCAGCAGTGAGACAGGGGGCCCGAACACTGAAGCTTTCTTT TRBV6-6 NA TRBD1 TRBJ1-1
CASSLVAGRNTEAFF TGTGCCAGCAGCTTAGTGGCAGGGAGGAACACTGAAGCTTTCTTT TRBV7-9 few NA TRBJ1-1
CASTEEGSYEQYF TGTGCCAGCACCGAAGAAGGCTCCTACGAGCAGTACTTC TRBV9 NA NA TRBJ2-7
CASSQGLAGAEQFF TGTGCCAGCAGCCAGGGACTAGCGGGCGCTGAGCAGTTCTTC TRBV3-1 NA TRBD2 TRBJ2-1
CATKESGGAASNYGYTF TGTGCCACCAAAGAATCCGGGGGGGCGGCTTCTAACTATGGCTACACCTTC TRBV6-4 NA NA TRBJ1-2
CASSYYGQDNEQFF TGTGCCAGCAGCTACTATGGACAGGACAATGAGCAGTTCTTC TRBV7-9 NA TRBD1 TRBJ2-1
CSARDGDRVFGQDNEQFF TGCAGTGCTAGAGATGGGGACAGGGTTTTTGGGCAGGACAATGAGCAGTTCTTC TRBV20-1 few TRBD1 TRBJ2-1
CASSSGTDYYEQYF TGTGCCAGCAGCTCCGGGACAGATTACTACGAGCAGTACTTC TRBV7-2 few TRBD1 TRBJ2-7
CASSSSWTGTDTQYF TGTGCCAGCAGCTCGTCCTGGACAGGCACAGATACGCAGTATTTT TRBV5-6 NA NA TRBJ2-3
CSAPDPGQNTEAFF TGCAGTGCTCCAGATCCGGGACAGAACACTGAAGCTTTCTTT TRBV20-1 few NA TRBJ1-1
CASSLARGPLDTQYF TGTGCCAGCAGCTTGGCCAGGGGCCCTTTAGATACGCAGTATTTT TRBV5-5 NA NA TRBJ2-3
CASSSSRWTIGYQETQYF TGTGCCAGCAGCTCTAGCAGGTGGACTATCGGCTATCAAGAGACCCAGTACTTC TRBV7-8 NA NA TRBJ2-5
CASSLVPGEAFF TGTGCCAGCAGCTTAGTACCGGGAGAGGCTTTCTTT TRBV11-3 NA NA TRBJ1-1
CAVPGLAGALDTGELFF TGTGCCGTACCGGGACTAGCGGGGGCCCTAGACACCGGGGAGCTGTTTTTT TRBV6-1 few TRBD2 TRBJ2-2
CSARDLGGGASQFF TGCAGTGCTAGAGATCTTGGTGGTGGTGCTAGCCAGTTCTTC TRBV20-1 NA NA TRBJ2-1
CSARDPRRDNSPLHF TGCAGTGCTAGAGATCCACGCAGGGATAATTCACCCCTCCACTTT TRBV20-1 NA NA TRBJ1-6
CASSLLVVKSGANVLTF TGCGCCAGCAGCTTGCTAGTGGTAAAATCTGGGGCCAACGTCCTGACTTTC TRBV5-1 few NA TRBJ2-6
CSVEGDTQYF TGCAGCGTTGAGGGGGATACGCAGTATTTT TRBV29-1 NA NA TRBJ2-3
CSVEDQASNTEAFF TGCAGCGTTGAAGATCAGGCGTCGAACACTGAAGCTTTCTTT TRBV29-1 many NA TRBJ1-1
CASSFIFGELFF TGTGCCAGCAGCTTTATCTTCGGGGAGCTGTTTTTT TRBV13 NA NA TRBJ2-2
CASRMLGETQYF TGTGCCAGCAGGATGTTGGGAGAGACCCAGTACTTC TRBV12-3/TRBV12-4 NA NA TRBJ2-5
CASSPQGLGELFF TGTGCCAGCAGCCCCCAGGGGCTGGGTGAGCTGTTTTTT TRBV7-3 few NA TRBJ2-2
CASSATGTGSEQYF TGTGCCAGCAGTGCGACAGGGACGGGCTCCGAGCAGTACTTC TRBV6-1 NA TRBD1 TRBJ2-7
CASSLAGYQPQHF TGTGCCAGCAGTTTAGCGGGGTATCAGCCCCAGCATTTT TRBV12-3/TRBV12-4 NA NA TRBJ1-5
CASSQDVGLNTEAFF TGTGCCAGCAGCCAAGACGTCGGATTGAACACTGAAGCTTTCTTT TRBV3-1 few NA TRBJ1-1
CASSLDGANTDTQYF TGCGCCAGCAGCTTGGACGGAGCCAACACAGATACGCAGTATTTT TRBV5-1 NA NA TRBJ2-3
CSGGDRGYEQYF TGCAGCGGCGGGGACAGGGGGTACGAGCAGTACTTC TRBV29-1 few TRBD1 TRBJ2-7
CASSSSGRDTQYF TGTGCCAGCAGCAGCTCGGGGAGGGATACGCAGTATTTT TRBV7-9 few NA TRBJ2-3
CSARSVLTDTQYF TGCAGTGCTAGATCAGTCCTGACAGATACGCAGTATTTT TRBV20-1 NA NA TRBJ2-3